The entry that follows covers one T cell receptor beta chain sequence. The data stem from a study of metastatic and nonmetastatic thyroid tumors. About the study: Across blood and tumor or nodule tissue, repertoires from malignant and benign thyroid patients were compared with one another.

Nobody among the patients had been given any treatment before thyroid surgery. TCRdb reanalyzed the PCR reads via MiXCR. This sample has 15,000 to 20,000 clones, with approximately 32% found just once. V was pared by 8 bases and J by 0 bases, with 23 bases between. In germline, CDR1 is SNHLY, CDR2 FYNNEI. The length of the CDR3 is 19 residues. The chain carries TRBV2 and TRBJ2-6; D may be TRBD1 (6 bases). This sequence was found in a female donor with papillary thyroid cancer or a benign thyroid nodule (not recorded which). Some clones in this sample may be carry-over from other donors' samples. The sample comprised adjacent normal tissue. In DNA form, the CDR3 reads TGTGCCAGCCTAGTTGGAAGGGCAGGGGCCATCTCTGGGGCCAACGTCCTGACTTTC. Its protein product is CASLVGRAGAISGANVLTF.